These 26 T cell receptor beta chains originate from one sample sequenced in a study of beta chain features in type 1 diabetes (dated 2018 in TCRdb). The library was made by the immunoSEQ multiplex PCR assay. The entire isolated RNA was reverse transcribed using the High Capacity cDNA Reverse Transcription Kit, and thus expressed TCRB transcripts were sequenced. The table comes from immuneACCESS by way of TCRdb, which keeps in-frame sequences with V and J called. Part of the clones is missing from these tables; in studies checked, under half for an unresolved V gene and the rest for unknown reasons. The sample table shows roughly 340,000 clones, and roughly 12% are seen once. The ten largest make up 0.0095% to 0.013% of the sample. Points the paper makes about the study in general: Type 1 diabetes patients showed a moderate but significant shortening of TCRB CDR3 length in all four CD4+ subsets.

No cognate antigen is known for these TCRs. The sequenced material came from naive CD4+ T cells from blood. The sample's cell subset or site label, in plain terms: true naive CD4+ T cells. These receptors originate from a woman aged 18 to 35 with type 1 diabetes.

The chain links TRBV4-3 to TRBJ2-4; 9 bases match TRBD1. V lost 4 bases to trimming and J lost 3 bases; unmatched junction nucleotides: 1. Germline-derived CDR1 and CDR2 are LGHNA and YSLEER. The CDR3 extends over 14 amino acids. CDR3 protein: CASSPGQGKNIQYF. The CDR3, as DNA: TGCGCCAGCAGCCCGGGACAGGGCAAAAACATTCAGTACTTC.

The chain joins TRBV5-4 to TRBJ2-1, with 7 bases that match TRBD2. The junction had 4 bases not matched to a gene; V was cut back by 2 bases and J by 8 bases. This CDR3 is 13 amino acids long. Germline V lookup: CDR1 SGHNT, CDR2 YYREEE (reference sequence). DNA for the CDR3: TGTGCCAGCAGCTTCCCGGGAGGTGATGAGCAGTTCTTC. This translates into CASSFPGGDEQFF.

In DNA, the CDR3 is TGTGCCACCAGCAGAACGCAGGGGGCGACGGCCAAAAACATTCAGTACTTC. Amino acid sequence: CATSRTQGATAKNIQYF. The chain combines TRBV15 with TRBJ2-4; 8 nucleotides match TRBD1. CDR1 LNHNV and CDR2 YYDKDF come from the germline V gene (reference sequence). The trim removed 2 bases at V and 1 base at J, leaving 7 bases unmatched. The CDR3 spans 17 residues.

This clone was seen only a few times. Here the CDR3 DNA reads TGTGCCAGCAGCGTAGGGGGTAGCGGGAGTATTGAGCAGTTCTTC. As protein: CASSVGGSGSIEQFF. The chain employs TRBV9 and TRBJ2-1; 9 bases align to TRBD2. The J segment lost 9 bases and the V segment lost 0 bases, leaving 7 bases of the junction unmatched. The V gene's germline CDR1 is SGDLS and CDR2 YYNGEE. This CDR3 is built from 15 residues.

There are a few counts of this clone. The CDR3 DNA reads TGTGCCAGCAGTCCGCGGGACGGAGCCTACAATGAGCAGTTCTTC. Its translation is CASSPRDGAYNEQFF. The chain couples TRBV27 to TRBJ2-1; tentative D call: TRBD2 (6 bases). Germline V gene lookup returns CDR1 MNHEY and CDR2 SMNVEV (reference sequence). V dropped 5 bases and J dropped 2 bases, with 13 bases sitting between them. The CDR3 sequence is 15 residues long.

The chain uses TRBV27 and TRBJ1-4; D ambiguous. The V end was cut by 3 bases, the J end by 1 base, with 9 bases between. Germline V lookup: CDR1 MNHEY, CDR2 SMNVEV (reference sequence). This CDR3 spans 15 amino acids. The CDR3 DNA reads as TGTGCCAGCAGTTTCTCGACGGGAACTAATGAAAAACTGTTTTTT. Amino acid sequence: CASSFSTGTNEKLFF.

The V gene is TRBV7-2, the J gene TRBJ2-1, with a weak D call TRBD1 (5 bases). Germline CDR1 and CDR2: SGHTA and FQGNSA. The CDR3 extends over 15 amino acids. Trimming removed 2 bases from V and 2 bases from J, with 10 bases in between. The CDR3 region has the DNA TGTGCCAGCAGCTTATCCGGCAGGGCCTACAATGAGCAGTTCTTC. Its protein product is CASSLSGRAYNEQFF. Complete variable domain (other parts from reference TRBV7-2 and TRBJ2-1): GAGVSQSPSNKVTEKGKDVELRCDPISGHTALYWYRQSLGQGLEFLIYFQGNSAPDKSGLPSDRFSAERTGGSVSTLTIQRTQQEDSAVYLCASSLSGRAYNEQFFGPGTRLTVL.

The rearrangement uses TRBV28 and TRBJ1-2; TRBD1 matches at 9 bases. The V gene end was trimmed by 4 bases and the J gene end by 3 bases; junction bases not matched to a gene: 3. CDR3 length: 14 residues. Germline V gives CDR1 MDHEN, CDR2 SYDVKM. CDR3 sequence: CASSSTGGYYGYTF. Written as DNA, the CDR3 is TGTGCCAGCAGTTCTACAGGGGGCTACTATGGCTACACCTTC.

This clone has only a few counts. This chain uses TRBV5-4 with TRBJ2-1; tentative D call: TRBD2 (5 bases). The CDR3 has 13 residues. CDR1 and CDR2 from the germline V gene are SGHNT and YYREEE (reference sequence). Trimming removed 7 bases at V and 7 bases at J, with 15 bases between. In DNA, the CDR3 is TGTGCCAGCCAAACGCCCGGGAAGAATGAGCAGTTCTTC. Its protein product is CASQTPGKNEQFF.

This clone appeared a few times. The chain has TRBV9 and TRBJ2-2, with a weak D call TRBD2 (6 bases). With 0 bases removed from V and 4 bases from J, the gap between germline ends came to 10 bases. The CDR3 sequence is 15 residues long. Looked up from germline, CDR1 is SGDLS and CDR2 is YYNGEE. The CDR3 bases are TGTGCCAGCAGCGTAGCGGGGGTTGTCACCGGGGAGCTGTTTTTT. Translating it yields CASSVAGVVTGELFF.

The chain uses TRBV5-4 and TRBJ2-1; TRBD2 matches 10 bases. Trimming cost V 6 bases and J 2 bases; bases outside gene matches: 5. The CDR3 length is 15 residues. Germline V gives CDR1 SGHNT, CDR2 YYREEE (reference sequence). The CDR3 nucleotides read TGTGCCAGCATCAGGACTAGCGGAACCTACAATGAGCAGTTCTTC. Its translation is CASIRTSGTYNEQFF.

The sample holds a few counts of this clone. The chain combines TRBV9 with TRBJ1-5, with a possible D match to TRBD1 (6 bases). CDR3 size: 14 residues. V was clipped by 1 base and J by 7 bases, with 12 bases between them. Germline V lookup: CDR1 SGDLS, CDR2 YYNGEE. CDR3 amino acids: CASSVRGNGQPQHF. CDR3 in DNA: TGTGCCAGCAGCGTAAGGGGGAACGGCCAGCCCCAGCATTTT.

The CDR3 region is CATSGPSYLAGVVIHEQFF. Here the CDR3 DNA reads TGTGCCACCAGCGGACCCTCTTATTTAGCGGGAGTGGTTATTCATGAGCAGTTCTTC. The chain employs TRBV15 and TRBJ2-1, with 9 positions matching TRBD2. J lost 8 bases, V lost 5 bases, and 22 bases had no gene match. The CDR3 runs 19 residues. The germline V gene has CDR1 LNHNV and CDR2 YYDKDF (reference sequence).

The chain joins TRBV5-4 to TRBJ2-7; 8 positions match TRBD1. This CDR3 is built from 15 residues. The germline gives CDR1 SGHNT, CDR2 YYREEE (reference sequence). The junction had 2 bases not matched to a gene; V was cut back by 0 bases and J by 0 bases. CDR3 residues: CASSLGGQGSYEQYF. Here the CDR3 DNA reads TGTGCCAGCAGCTTGGGAGGACAGGGCTCCTACGAGCAGTACTTC.

This clone came up a few times. The V and J genes are TRBV6-6 and TRBJ2-7; 11 bases align to TRBD1. The V gene's germline CDR1 is MNHNY and CDR2 SVGAGI (reference sequence). Losses at the gene ends were 6 bases for V and 7 bases for J; bases not matched to a gene: 11. CDR3 length: 15 residues. The CDR3, as DNA: TGTGCCAGCAGCTTCACCGGGACAGGGGGGGTGGAGCAGTACTTC. Encoded protein: CASSFTGTGGVEQYF.

The chain joins TRBV4-3 to TRBJ1-6, with 10 bases aligning to TRBD1. The CDR3 totals 16 residues. V shed 4 bases, J shed 7 bases, and the junction held 7 bases outside the gene matches. In germline, CDR1 is LGHNA, CDR2 YSLEER. CDR3 bases: TGCGCCAGCAGCCGGACGGTGGGACAGGGGAATTCACCCCTCCACTTT. It encodes CASSRTVGQGNSPLHF.

This clone has just a few counts. The V and J genes are TRBV7-8 and TRBJ1-6, with D tentatively TRBD1 (5 bases). Germline V lookup: CDR1 SGHVS, CDR2 FQNEAQ. The CDR3 loop spans 16 amino acids. V shed 4 bases and J shed 7 bases, with 17 bases lying between them. CDR3 DNA sequence: TGTGCCAGCAGCTCATCAAGGGGAGCGGGAAATTCACCCCTCCACTTT. Translating gives CASSSSRGAGNSPLHF.

This chain uses TRBV5-4 with TRBJ2-1, with 12 bases fitting TRBD1. The CDR3 is 15 amino acids. Trimming removed 4 bases from V and 8 bases from J; junction bases left unmatched: 7. Germline-derived CDR1 and CDR2 are SGHNT and YYREEE (reference sequence). CDR3 in DNA: TGTGCCAGCAGCAAACCGGGACAGGGGGCTTATGAGCAGTTCTTC. Protein: CASSKPGQGAYEQFF.

This clone has a handful of counts. This sequence joins TRBV4-3 and TRBJ2-3; maybe TRBD2 (5 bases). This CDR3 is 14 amino acids long. V dropped 0 bases and J dropped 8 bases, with 12 bases sitting between them. The germline V gene has CDR1 LGHNA and CDR2 YSLEER. DNA of the CDR3: TGCGCCAGCAGCCAAGAAGCGGATTACGGTACGCAGTATTTT. Its protein is CASSQEADYGTQYF.

This clone was observed a handful of times. This rearrangement joins TRBV15 to TRBJ2-3; TRBD2 matches 7 bases. This CDR3 has 16 amino acids. CDR1 is LNHNV and CDR2 is YYDKDF in the germline V gene (reference sequence). J lost 2 bases, V lost 1 base, and 6 bases had no gene match. The CDR3 DNA reads TGTGCCACCAGCAGAGCCCGGACTAGGCACACAGATACGCAGTATTTT. Protein: CATSRARTRHTDTQYF.

In its sample, this clone was seen a few times. The V and J genes are TRBV7-8 and TRBJ1-2, with TRBD1 matching over 7 bases. CDR3 length equals 14 residues. The trim removed 5 bases at V and 7 bases at J, leaving 10 bases unmatched. Germline V gives CDR1 SGHVS, CDR2 FQNEAQ. CDR3 amino acids: CASSLGGTGGGYTF. For the CDR3, the DNA is TGTGCCAGCAGCCTAGGGGGCACCGGGGGTGGCTACACCTTC.

The genes are TRBV14 and TRBJ1-2; D gene unclear. Germline V CDR1 and CDR2: SGHDN, FVKESK. The CDR3 runs to 14 residues. V was shortened by 0 bases and J by 1 base, with 6 bases between the two germline ends. The CDR3 nucleotides are TGTGCCAGCAGCCAAGATGGACTTAACTATGGCTACACCTTC. This translates into CASSQDGLNYGYTF.

This clone was found a few times. This chain links TRBV29-1 with TRBJ1-1, with TRBD1 matching over 7 bases. The J segment lost 1 base and the V segment lost 7 bases, leaving 9 bases of the junction unmatched. The CDR3 length is 14 residues. Germline assignment: CDR1 SQVTM and CDR2 ANQGSEA. As DNA, the CDR3 is TGCAGCGCCGTACCGGGACAGCAGAACACTGAAGCTTTCTTT. Amino acid sequence: CSAVPGQQNTEAFF.

This chain links TRBV19 with TRBJ1-1, with 8 bases aligning to TRBD1. J gave up 1 base and V 11 bases, and 6 bases lay outside the gene matches. CDR3 length: 13 amino acids. Germline assignment: CDR1 LNHDA and CDR2 SQIVND (reference sequence). The CDR3 is CAVRGTGNTEAFF. In DNA form, the CDR3 reads TGTGCCGTACGTGGGACAGGGAACACTGAAGCTTTCTTT.

This clone came up a few times. The chain recombines TRBV9 with TRBJ2-1; no clear D gene. CDR1 is SGDLS, CDR2 YYNGEE, per germline. CDR3 length: 15 residues. V lost 1 base, J lost 3 bases, and 11 bases lay in between. The CDR3 reads CASSVNVLVYNEQFF. The DNA for the CDR3 is TGTGCCAGCAGCGTAAACGTACTTGTCTACAATGAGCAGTTCTTC.

The V call is TRBV7-3, the J call TRBJ2-2, with TRBD1 matching over 9 bases. This CDR3 is built from 16 residues. Per the germline V gene, CDR1 is SGHTA and CDR2 is FQGTGA. With 5 bases clipped from V and 6 bases from J, the junction kept 10 bases outside the gene matches. CDR3 DNA: TGTGCCAGCAGCGCTACGGGGGACAGGGAAGCCGGGGAGCTGTTTTTT. Translating it yields CASSATGDREAGELFF.